The 21 T cell receptor beta chains presented below share a single source sample, sequenced in a study of PD-L1 blockade in urothelial cancer. Stated time point: peripheral blood 6 weeks after treatment start. Profiled with immunoSEQ multiplex PCR; TCRdb holds only in-frame clones, not every one. The data show 65,000 to 85,000 clones, roughly 90% seen once. Material: PBMCs, obtained around atezolizumab (anti-PD-L1) treatment. The receptor source for this set is an elderly woman with urothelial cancer.

A few counts support this clone. V gene TRBV10-2 combines with J gene TRBJ1-1, with D possibly TRBD1 on 5 matching bases. V shed 6 bases and J shed 6 bases, with 11 bases lying between them. Germline V gene data show CDR1 as WSHSY and CDR2 as SAAADI. The CDR3 consists of 12 residues. CDR3 region: CASSPGQSEAFF. For the CDR3, the DNA is TGCGCCAGCAGCCCCGGACAATCTGAAGCTTTCTTT.

This clone was counted once. The V and J genes are TRBV6-1 and TRBJ2-3, with D maybe TRBD2 (6 bases). The germline CDR1 and CDR2 sequences are MNHNS and SASEGT. CDR3 length: 14 residues. V shed 9 bases and J shed 0 bases, with 13 bases lying between them. The DNA of the CDR3 is TGTGCCAGTGGGGTAGCGGTGAGCACAGATACGCAGTATTTT. Translation: CASGVAVSTDTQYF.

The table lists this clone with a count of one. This chain uses TRBV5-1 with TRBJ2-1; TRBD2 matches at 8 bases. J lost 5 bases, V lost 4 bases, and 8 bases had no gene match. Germline CDR1 SGHRS, CDR2 YFSETQ. The CDR3 extends over 15 amino acids. CDR3 nucleotides: TGCGCCAGCAGCCAAAAGACTAGCGCTCACAATGAGCAGTTCTTC. Protein product: CASSQKTSAHNEQFF.

The chain joins TRBV5-1 to TRBJ1-1; tentatively, D is TRBD1 (5 bases). Germline CDR1 is SGHRS and CDR2 is YFSETQ. V was trimmed by 0 bases and J by 4 bases, leaving 13 bases between them. This CDR3 spans 15 amino acids. DNA of the CDR3: TGCGCCAGCAGCTTGGGTCAGGGCTGGGGCACTGAAGCTTTCTTT. Its translation is CASSLGQGWGTEAFF.

CDR3 nucleotides: TGTGCCAGCAGCTCCCGGGGCGCTGGGGGGATAGCTAACTATGGCTACACCTTC. Its protein is CASSSRGAGGIANYGYTF. The chain recombines TRBV27 with TRBJ1-2; D is possibly TRBD1 (5 bases). The CDR3 is made up of 18 amino acids. The germline V gene encodes CDR1 MNHEY and CDR2 SMNVEV (reference sequence). V was clipped by 6 bases and J by 0 bases, with 23 bases between them.

The CDR3 spells CAWSVRVQGLPYGYTF. In DNA, the CDR3 is TGTGCCTGGAGTGTACGGGTTCAGGGCTTACCCTATGGCTACACCTTC. The rearrangement joins TRBV30 to TRBJ1-2, with D perhaps matching TRBD1 (5 bases). Looked up from germline, CDR1 is GTSNPN and CDR2 is SVGIG (reference sequence). The V end lost 0 bases, the J end lost 4 bases, and 18 bases lay between the germline ends. The length of the CDR3 is 16 residues.

The chain uses TRBV7-8 and TRBJ2-1; 9 nucleotides match TRBD1. The V segment lost 1 base and the J segment 6 bases; nucleotides outside the gene matches: 13. This CDR3 region has 18 residues. Germline V gene sequence: CDR1 SGHVS, CDR2 FQNEAQ. The CDR3 is CASSLGGTGTGFPNEQFF. The DNA of the CDR3 is TGTGCCAGCAGCTTAGGAGGAACCGGGACAGGGTTTCCCAATGAGCAGTTCTTC.

The chain joins TRBV2 to TRBJ2-7, with D hard to call. The CDR3 spans 13 residues. CDR1 and CDR2 (germline): SNHLY, FYNNEI. The V and J ends lost 6 bases and 5 bases respectively, with 14 bases between them. CDR3 bases: TGTGCCAGCAGCCGCAAGTACGCGAACGAGCAGTACTTC. This encodes CASSRKYANEQYF.

This rearrangement joins TRBV30 to TRBJ1-2, with TRBD1 matching over 10 bases. CDR1 GTSNPN and CDR2 SVGIG come from the germline V gene (reference sequence). Trimming at V came to 8 bases and at J to 4 bases, leaving 16 bases not matched to a gene. CDR3 length: 16 amino acids. The DNA for the CDR3 is TGTGCCCTACTCCGGGACAGGGGCCTCGGGTCCTATGGCTACACCTTC. Translation gives CALLRDRGLGSYGYTF.

The chain has TRBV11-3 and TRBJ2-1; 7 bases agree with TRBD2. Germline V gene lookup returns CDR1 SGHNT and CDR2 YENEEA. The trim removed 0 bases at V and 4 bases at J, leaving 3 bases unmatched. The CDR3 has 15 amino acids. CDR3 amino acids: CASSLEGRGYNEQFF. DNA for the CDR3: TGTGCCAGCAGCTTAGAGGGGCGGGGGTACAATGAGCAGTTCTTC.

This chain links TRBV6-1 with TRBJ1-5; D ambiguous. Trimming removed 4 bases from V and 0 bases from J, with 10 bases in between. The CDR3 covers 15 residues. Per the germline V gene, CDR1 is MNHNS and CDR2 is SASEGT. The CDR3 sequence is CASSVGRVSNQPQHF. CDR3 sequence (DNA): TGTGCCAGCAGTGTGGGCCGCGTTAGCAATCAGCCCCAGCATTTT.

J is TRBJ2-7 and V is TRBV28, with 16 positions matching TRBD2. This CDR3 is built from 18 residues. V trimming: 5 bases; J trimming: 1 base; junction bases outside the gene matches: 8. Germline CDR1 and CDR2: MDHEN and SYDVKM. This CDR3 is CASSQTGTSGRDSYEQYF. The CDR3 DNA reads TGTGCCAGCAGTCAGACGGGGACTAGCGGGAGGGATTCCTACGAGCAGTACTTC.

This rearrangement joins TRBV9 to TRBJ2-3; 16 bases map to TRBD2. V dropped 3 bases and J dropped 0; count of bases not matched to a gene: 4. The CDR3 totals 18 residues. Germline CDR1 and CDR2: SGDLS and YYNGEE. CDR3 residues: CASSAGLAGGLSTDTQYF. The CDR3 nucleotides read TGTGCCAGCAGCGCGGGACTAGCGGGAGGGCTGAGCACAGATACGCAGTATTTT.

The V gene is TRBV28, the J gene TRBJ1-5; D uncertain. Germline V gene data show CDR1 as MDHEN and CDR2 as SYDVKM. This CDR3 is built from 14 residues. V lost 10 bases and J lost 1, with 14 bases in between. The CDR3 here is CATLGDASNQPQHF. The CDR3 coding sequence is TGTGCCACCCTGGGAGACGCGAGCAATCAGCCCCAGCATTTT.

The chain couples TRBV5-1 to TRBJ2-4; 8 nucleotides agree with TRBD1. Germline CDR1 is SGHRS and CDR2 is YFSETQ. This CDR3 contains 13 residues. V lost 7 bases, J lost 5 bases, and 5 bases stayed unmatched. In nucleotides, the CDR3 is TGCGCCAGCGGCAGGGGGCGAGAAAACATTCAGTACTTC. It translates to CASGRGRENIQYF. Full variable domain (rest looked up from reference TRBV5-1 and TRBJ2-4): KAGVTQTPRYLIKTRGQQVTLSCSPISGHRSVSWYQQTPGQGLQFLFEYFSETQRNKGNFPGRFSGRQFSNSRSEMNVSTLELGDSALYLCASGRGRENIQYFGAGTRLSVL.

The chain is built from TRBV5-4 and TRBJ2-2; 7 bases are shared with TRBD1. Per the germline V gene, CDR1 is SGHNT and CDR2 is YYREEE (reference sequence). With V trimmed by 4 bases and J by 4 bases, 7 bases remained unmatched. CDR3 length: 15 amino acids. The DNA for the CDR3 is TGTGCCAGCAGCGTGACAGGGCCCAGCACCGGGGAGCTGTTTTTT. This sequence encodes CASSVTGPSTGELFF.

The genes are TRBV5-4 and TRBJ1-4, with a tentative D call TRBD1 (6 bases). The CDR3 extends over 16 amino acids. Germline V gene lookup returns CDR1 SGHNT and CDR2 YYREEE (reference sequence). With 4 bases removed from V and 7 bases from J, the gap between germline ends came to 20 bases. The CDR3 loop reads CASSPGGGRGGEKLFF. Written as DNA, the CDR3 is TGTGCCAGCAGCCCCGGCGGAGGCAGGGGCGGTGAAAAACTGTTTTTT. The full variable domain, completed using reference TRBV5-4 and TRBJ1-4, is ETGVTQSPTHLIKTRGQQVTLRCSSQSGHNTVSWYQQALGQGPQFIFQYYREEENGRGNFPPRFSGLQFPNYSSELNVNALELDDSALYLCASSPGGGRGGEKLFFGSGTQLSVL.

This clone was detected once. The chain carries TRBV7-2 and TRBJ2-1; the match to TRBD2 covers 13 bases. Unmatched junction bases numbered 7, after V lost 3 bases and J lost 5 bases. In germline, CDR1 is SGHTA, CDR2 FQGNSA. There are 17 residues in the CDR3. The CDR3 loop reads CASSFRRLAGGNNEQFF. For the CDR3, the DNA is TGTGCCAGCAGCTTTAGAAGACTAGCGGGGGGTAACAATGAGCAGTTCTTC.

The chain uses TRBV16 and TRBJ2-3; TRBD2 matches 8 bases. CDR1 is KGHSY, CDR2 FQNENV, per germline. Germline trimming cut 4 bases from V and 8 bases from J; bases unmatched to any gene: 20. This CDR3 is 18 amino acids long. The CDR3 loop is CASSPTGQREFTTSTQYF. The CDR3 region has the DNA TGTGCCAGCAGCCCCACCGGTCAGCGGGAGTTCACGACATCTACGCAGTATTTT.

This chain connects TRBV5-1 to TRBJ2-1; 8 bases align to TRBD2. Trimming cost V 0 bases and J 4 bases; bases outside gene matches: 12. This CDR3 has 18 residues. In germline, CDR1 is SGHRS, CDR2 YFSETQ. This CDR3 reads CASSLADWASGLYNEQFF. CDR3 DNA: TGCGCCAGCAGCTTGGCCGATTGGGCTAGCGGGCTATACAATGAGCAGTTCTTC.

V is TRBV7-3 and J is TRBJ2-1; TRBD2 might be the D (6 bases). Trimming shortened V by 0 bases and J by 4 bases, and 10 bases separated the two germline ends. From germline, CDR1 is SGHTA and CDR2 FQGTGA. The CDR3 length is 15 residues. The CDR3 is CASSLTSGKYNEQFF. As DNA, the CDR3 is TGTGCCAGCAGCTTAACTAGCGGCAAATACAATGAGCAGTTCTTC.